This T cell receptor (beta chain) is drawn from a study of T cell responses to AZD1222 COVID-19 vaccine. Whole-study findings and limits: At study baseline, merely about 6 AZD1222 recipients were seropositive.

Notes on this clone: The antigen remains unidentified.

Only in-frame clones appear in the TCRdb table, and some are missing; sequencing was by immunoSEQ multiplex PCR. The sample includes 95,000 to 130,000 clones, 92% of them seen just once. The ends were cut back, 5 bases at V and 9 bases at J, with 14 bases in the middle. Germline V CDR1 and CDR2: SGHAT, FQNNGV. This CDR3 has 13 amino acids. Second-dose intervals of approximately 4 or approximately 12 weeks were pooled. J is TRBJ1-5 and V is TRBV11-2, with D unclear. This sequence was found in an adult who received the AZD1222 COVID-19 vaccine. This specimen consisted of peripheral blood, obtained 28 days after the second AZD1222 dose. The DNA for the CDR3 is TGTGCCAGCAGCCCAGAGGAGGACCGGCCCCAGCATTTT. It yields the protein CASSPEEDRPQHF.